What follows is one TCR beta chain and its context. This sample was included in a study of blood T cell repertoires in COVID-19. Study overall: COVID-19 samples, acute and convalescent, were from the United States, Italy and Spain. From T cells, B-cell-depleted T cells, or PBMCs came the material, which was cDNA or gDNA.

The authors' processing: Amplified reference gene primers provided the basis for estimating nucleated cell counts. Here immunoSEQ multiplex PCR was the method, and the copy in TCRdb shows in-frame clones only, minus some. That table is the source of V, J and clone size, and D and trimming were worked out from the DNA. The sample has tens of thousands of clones, 86% seen once; the top ten hold 1.3%. Germline V gene sequence: CDR1 MDHEN, CDR2 SYDVKM. V lost 5 bases and J 3 bases, leaving 8 bases between the germline ends. The CDR3 runs 13 residues. V usage is TRBV28 and J usage is TRBJ1-5; D uncertain. The TCR originated in a man aged 60 to 75 with acute or convalescent COVID-19. Sample: peripheral blood. CDR3 nucleotides: TGTGCCAGCAGTCAAGACACCAATCAGCCCCAGCATTTT. Protein: CASSQDTNQPQHF.